The present entry profiles one TCR beta chain with its context. Its antigen is not known. Replicate PCRs for sorted subsets used roughly 200 ng DNA; this equaled around 29,000 T cell genomes. Sequencing was performed with immunoSEQ multiplex PCR; in TCRdb, only in-frame clones are kept and a portion is missing. The sample has fewer than 850,000 clones, 90% to 97% seen once; the top ten hold less than 0.3%. The sample originates from a study of shared clonotypes between healthy human individuals. Broader study findings: Only blood was sampled; tissue repertoires likely differ.

V trimming: 8 bases; J trimming: 1 base; junction bases outside the gene matches: 10. The CDR3 spans 15 residues. Germline lookup yields CDR1 ENHRY and CDR2 SYGVKD. As defined, naive CD8 cells were CD45RO-negative and positively selected for CCR7, with terminally differentiated effector memory CD45RA+ cells excluded. The sample was naive CD8+ T cells sorted from blood. This sequence was found in a young man in good health. The chain links TRBV10-3 to TRBJ1-1, with 7 nucleotides matching TRBD1. CDR3 coding DNA: TGTGCCATCGCAGAACAGACAGGGCGGAACACTGAAGCTTTCTTT. This sequence encodes CAIAEQTGRNTEAFF.